Presented here are 32 T cell receptor beta chains from one specimen sequenced in a study of technical replicates of blood from several donors. Clones were read by immunoSEQ multiplex PCR, and TCRdb kept only the in-frame ones, dropping some. The table records some 74,000 clones, over 85% of them present only once. Sample: T cells isolated from PBMCs. All receptors come from a human donor in good health.

The chain combines TRBV5-1 with TRBJ1-4, with 7 bases aligning to TRBD1. Germline values: CDR1 SGHRS, CDR2 YFSETQ. This CDR3 contains 14 residues. V gave up 0 bases and J gave up 5 bases; unmatched junction bases: 1. The CDR3 is CASSLGQGNEKLFF. In nucleotides, the CDR3 is TGCGCCAGCAGCTTGGGACAGGGAAATGAAAAACTGTTTTTT.

The chain has TRBV28 and TRBJ2-7; D not certain. CDR1 MDHEN and CDR2 SYDVKM come from the germline V gene. The CDR3 runs to 13 residues. The germline V and J ends were trimmed by 6 bases and 5 bases, with 14 bases remaining between them. The CDR3 coding sequence is TGTGCCAGCAGCCTCCCGAGGCAGAACGAGCAGTACTTC. Protein product: CASSLPRQNEQYF.

The J gene is TRBJ2-3, the V gene TRBV21-1; TRBD2, as called in the table, went unchecked against the DNA. TRBV21-1 corresponds to a pseudogene. The CDR3 extends over 16 amino acids. CDR3 in amino acids: CASKSPGGSGTDTQYF. As DNA, the CDR3 is TGTGCCAGCAAGTCTCCGGGCGGGAGTGGTACAGATACGCAGTATTTT.

This chain uses TRBV4-3 with TRBJ1-1; the D gene is possibly TRBD1 (5 bases). The germline V and J ends were trimmed by 2 bases and 2 bases, with 9 bases remaining between them. CDR3 length: 14 residues. Germline V gene sequence: CDR1 LGHNA, CDR2 YSLEER. CDR3: CASSQYQGNTEAFF. Written as DNA, the CDR3 is TGCGCCAGCAGCCAATATCAGGGCAACACTGAAGCTTTCTTT.

The chain recombines TRBV7-3 with TRBJ2-7, with TRBD2 identical over 7 bases. The J segment lost 7 bases and the V segment lost 4 bases, leaving 13 bases of the junction unmatched. Germline V gene sequence: CDR1 SGHTA, CDR2 FQGTGA. CDR3 length: 15 amino acids. The CDR3 nucleotides are TGTGCCAGCAGCTCTGCGTGGGAGGGCCCGGGGGAGCAGTACTTC. This codes for CASSSAWEGPGEQYF.

The rearrangement uses TRBV15 and TRBJ1-5, with 7 bases that match TRBD1. Trimming at V came to 2 bases and at J to 0 bases, leaving 4 bases not matched to a gene. The CDR3 extends over 16 amino acids. The V gene's germline CDR1 is LNHNV and CDR2 YYDKDF (reference sequence). The CDR3 loop reads CATSRNRGPSNQPQHF. CDR3 nucleotides: TGTGCCACCAGCAGAAACAGGGGACCTAGCAATCAGCCCCAGCATTTT.

This chain connects TRBV6-5 to TRBJ1-2; D not resolved. V gave up 2 bases and J gave up 7 bases, with 17 bases separating them. This CDR3 is built from 15 residues. Germline values: CDR1 MNHEY, CDR2 SVGAGI. CDR3 amino acids: CASSYAPMAGGGYTF. CDR3 nucleotide sequence: TGTGCCAGCAGTTACGCCCCCATGGCGGGAGGTGGCTACACCTTC.

The chain joins TRBV4-1 to TRBJ1-1; D may be TRBD1 (5 bases). Trimming stripped 1 base from V and 5 bases from J, with 8 bases between. CDR1 MGHRA and CDR2 YSYEKL come from the germline V gene. The CDR3 covers 13 residues. DNA for the CDR3: TGCGCCAGCAGCCAAGCAGGGAAAACTGAAGCTTTCTTT. It encodes CASSQAGKTEAFF.

This rearrangement joins TRBV6-5 to TRBJ2-5; a weak D match, TRBD2 (6 bases). The V end was cut by 4 bases, the J end by 3 bases, with 15 bases between. Germline V gene data show CDR1 as MNHEY and CDR2 as SVGAGI. This CDR3 comprises 15 residues. The CDR3 protein is CASSSRGAREETQYF. DNA of the CDR3: TGTGCCAGCAGTTCCCGCGGGGCCAGAGAAGAGACCCAGTACTTC.

V usage is TRBV27 and J usage is TRBJ2-5; a possible D gene is TRBD2 (6 bases). The CDR3 extends over 15 amino acids. V shed 4 bases and J shed 1 base, with 13 bases lying between them. The V gene's germline CDR1 is MNHEY and CDR2 SMNVEV (reference sequence). CDR3 amino acids: CASSSFLGGQETQYF. CDR3 DNA sequence: TGTGCCAGCAGTTCCTTTTTGGGGGGCCAAGAGACCCAGTACTTC.

This clone was observed a single time. The J gene is TRBJ2-1, the V gene TRBV4-3; the D gene is possibly TRBD1 (6 bases). Germline V gives CDR1 LGHNA, CDR2 YSLEER. V was cut by 2 bases and J by 4 bases, with 15 bases left in between. CDR3 length: 16 amino acids. The CDR3 sequence: CASSQYHRELYNEQFF. DNA of the CDR3: TGCGCCAGCAGCCAATACCACAGGGAGTTATACAATGAGCAGTTCTTC.

This chain uses TRBV6-5 with TRBJ1-1; D gene unclear. From germline, CDR1 is MNHEY and CDR2 SVGAGI. The CDR3 extends over 14 amino acids. V gave up 6 bases and J gave up 1 base, with 12 bases separating them. The CDR3 nucleotides read TGTGCCAGCAGCCCCGTACGGGAGAACACTGAAGCTTTCTTT. This translates into CASSPVRENTEAFF.

The chain uses TRBV6-5 and TRBJ2-7, with a possible D match to TRBD2 (5 bases). V lost 11 bases and J 0 bases, leaving 11 bases between the germline ends. The CDR3 is 12 residues long. CDR1 and CDR2 (germline): MNHEY, SVGAGI. CDR3 nucleotide sequence: TGTGCCTCTCGGGCGGGCTCCTACGAGCAGTACTTC. It specifies CASRAGSYEQYF.

The V and J genes are TRBV7-9 and TRBJ1-2; D is ambiguous. V dropped 1 base and J dropped 7 bases, with 7 bases sitting between them. Per germline, CDR1 SEHNR and CDR2 FQNEAQ (reference sequence). The CDR3 length is 12 residues. The DNA for the CDR3 is TGTGCCAGCAGCTTAGATCGGTTTGGCTACACCTTC. The encoded protein is CASSLDRFGYTF.

The rearrangement uses TRBV28 and TRBJ2-1; 7 nucleotides line up with TRBD1. The CDR3 consists of 15 residues. Germline lookup yields CDR1 MDHEN and CDR2 SYDVKM. The V gene end was trimmed by 5 bases and the J gene end by 3 bases; junction bases not matched to a gene: 7. The CDR3 coding sequence is TGTGCCAGCAGTCCAGGGACAGAAAGCTACAATGAGCAGTTCTTC. It encodes CASSPGTESYNEQFF.

This chain links TRBV27 with TRBJ1-3; D may be TRBD1 (6 bases). The CDR3 sequence is 15 residues long. V shed 2 bases and J shed 2 bases, with 10 bases lying between them. From germline, CDR1 is MNHEY and CDR2 SMNVEV (reference sequence). The CDR3 sequence: CASSLAGEAGNTIYF. The CDR3 coding sequence is TGTGCCAGCAGTTTAGCAGGGGAAGCTGGAAACACCATATATTTT.

Only one count was recorded for this clone. V and J are TRBV14 and TRBJ1-1; maybe TRBD1 (5 bases). Trimming took off 3 bases at V and 5 bases at J, with 10 bases between the two ends. The CDR3 totals 13 residues. Germline lookup yields CDR1 SGHDN and CDR2 FVKESK. This chain's CDR3 is CASSQSGRTEAFF. The DNA of the CDR3 is TGTGCCAGCAGCCAGTCAGGGAGGACTGAAGCTTTCTTT.

The rearrangement uses TRBV7-9 and TRBJ2-7; a weak D match, TRBD1 (6 bases). CDR3 length equals 18 residues. V lost 0 bases, J lost 1 base, and 19 bases lay in between. The germline V gene has CDR1 SEHNR and CDR2 FQNEAQ (reference sequence). The CDR3, as DNA: TGTGCCAGCAGCTTAGCAGAGGGCAGGGACATAAGATCCTACGAGCAGTACTTC. Protein product: CASSLAEGRDIRSYEQYF. Full variable domain (remainder filled in from reference TRBV7-9 and TRBJ2-7): DTGVSQNPRHKITKRGQNVTFRCDPISEHNRLYWYRQTLGQGPEFLTYFQNEAQLEKSRLLSDRFSAERPKGSFSTLEIQRTEQGDSAMYLCASSLAEGRDIRSYEQYFGPGTRLTVT.

V usage is TRBV6-1 and J usage is TRBJ2-1; D might be TRBD2 (6 bases). The CDR3 loop spans 14 amino acids. Germline CDR1 reads MNHNS; CDR2 reads SASEGT. With 2 bases removed from V and 4 bases from J, the gap between germline ends came to 9 bases. CDR3 sequence reads: CASSEWDSYNEQFF. The DNA for the CDR3 is TGTGCCAGCAGTGAATGGGACTCTTACAATGAGCAGTTCTTC.

The genes are TRBV30 and TRBJ1-5, with D uncertain. The ends were cut back, 4 bases at V and 0 bases at J, with 10 bases in the middle. The germline V gene has CDR1 GTSNPN and CDR2 SVGIG (reference sequence). The CDR3 extends over 14 amino acids. The CDR3, as DNA: TGTGCCTGGATTCCACAGAGTAGCAATCAGCCCCAGCATTTT. Protein sequence: CAWIPQSSNQPQHF.

V gene TRBV9 combines with J gene TRBJ2-3, with TRBD2 matching over 7 bases. The CDR3 runs 13 residues. The junction had 4 bases not matched to a gene; V was cut back by 0 bases and J by 9 bases. Germline V lookup: CDR1 SGDLS, CDR2 YYNGEE. The CDR3: CASSVAGLETQYF. The CDR3 DNA is TGTGCCAGCAGCGTAGCCGGACTAGAAACGCAGTATTTT.

V gene TRBV5-1 combines with J gene TRBJ2-1, with 9 bases that match TRBD1. Germline-derived CDR1 and CDR2 are SGHRS and YFSETQ. The CDR3 is 16 amino acids. V shed 2 bases and J 7 bases; nucleotides not matched to a gene: 10. CDR3 amino acids: CASSFTGTGLRNEQFF. CDR3 nucleotide sequence: TGCGCCAGCAGCTTTACCGGGACAGGGCTACGAAATGAGCAGTTCTTC.

The chain recombines TRBV15 with TRBJ2-7, with TRBD2 identical over 10 bases. Germline V gene sequence: CDR1 LNHNV, CDR2 YYDKDF (reference sequence). After removal of 3 bases from V and 6 bases from J, the junction contained 8 bases not matched to a gene. This CDR3 is 15 amino acids long. CDR3: CATSSSLAGAREQYF. CDR3 DNA: TGTGCCACCAGCAGTTCGCTAGCGGGGGCTCGCGAGCAGTACTTC.

The chain has TRBV28 and TRBJ2-7, with D possibly matching TRBD1 (5 bases). The germline V gene has CDR1 MDHEN and CDR2 SYDVKM. The V and J ends lost 5 bases and 2 bases respectively, with 19 bases between them. This CDR3 comprises 16 residues. The CDR3: CASSRDWTHDPYEQYF. CDR3 coding DNA: TGTGCCAGCAGTCGTGATTGGACACACGACCCCTACGAGCAGTACTTC. The complete variable domain, with remaining parts taken from reference TRBV28 and TRBJ2-7, reads DVKVTQSSRYLVKRTGEKVFLECVQDMDHENMFWYRQDPGLGLRLIYFSYDVKMKEKGDIPEGYSVSREKKERFSLILESASTNQTSMYLCASSRDWTHDPYEQYFGPGTRLTVT.

V usage is TRBV5-1 and J usage is TRBJ2-2; the match to TRBD2 covers 11 bases. The CDR3 length is 15 residues. Trimming removed 4 bases from V and 5 bases from J; junction bases left unmatched: 4. Germline assignment: CDR1 SGHRS and CDR2 YFSETQ. The chain's CDR3 is CASSLAGGLTGELFF. The CDR3 coding sequence is TGCGCCAGCAGCCTAGCGGGAGGATTAACCGGGGAGCTGTTTTTT.

This chain links TRBV5-6 with TRBJ1-1; D call uncertain. The germline V gene encodes CDR1 SGHDT and CDR2 YYEEEE. This CDR3 is 15 amino acids long. V was shortened by 1 base and J by 5 bases, with 15 bases between the two germline ends. The CDR3 coding sequence is TGTGCCAGCAGCTTGCCGATCAGCCGGAGGACTGAAGCTTTCTTT. This encodes CASSLPISRRTEAFF.

The chain carries TRBV19 and TRBJ2-7; 8 nucleotides match TRBD1. V dropped 7 bases and J dropped 4; count of bases not matched to a gene: 3. CDR1 LNHDA and CDR2 SQIVND come from the germline V gene (reference sequence). This CDR3 has 12 residues. The CDR3 DNA reads TGTGCCAGTAATGGACAGGGATACGAGCAGTACTTC. It is translated as CASNGQGYEQYF. The full variable domain, rest sourced from reference TRBV19 and TRBJ2-7, is DGGITQSPKYLFRKEGQNVTLSCEQNLNHDAMYWYRQDPGQGLRLIYYSQIVNDFQKGDIAEGYSVSREKKESFPLTVTSAQKNPTAFYLCASNGQGYEQYFGPGTRLTVT.

This chain links TRBV28 with TRBJ1-5; no clear D. The CDR3 has 13 amino acids. The germline gives CDR1 MDHEN, CDR2 SYDVKM. V gave up 3 bases and J gave up 7 bases, with 10 bases separating them. Written as DNA, the CDR3 is TGTGCCAGCAGTTTTCTTTCTTCCCAGCCCCAGCATTTT. This translates into CASSFLSSQPQHF. The full variable domain, completed using reference TRBV28 and TRBJ1-5, is DVKVTQSSRYLVKRTGEKVFLECVQDMDHENMFWYRQDPGLGLRLIYFSYDVKMKEKGDIPEGYSVSREKKERFSLILESASTNQTSMYLCASSFLSSQPQHFGDGTRLSIL.

This clone was counted a single time. The gene calls are TRBV7-9 and TRBJ2-7; TRBD1 matches 11 bases. Germline CDR1 and CDR2: SEHNR and FQNEAQ (reference sequence). The CDR3 has 15 amino acids. Unmatched junction bases numbered 5, after V lost 5 bases and J lost 2 bases. In DNA, the CDR3 is TGTGCCAGCAGCCATAGGGGACAGGGGGCCTACGAGCAGTACTTC. Its protein product is CASSHRGQGAYEQYF.

The chain carries TRBV9 and TRBJ2-1; tentatively, D is TRBD2 (6 bases). Germline loops: CDR1 SGDLS, CDR2 YYNGEE. This CDR3 spans 14 amino acids. V shed 4 bases and J shed 6 bases, with 14 bases lying between them. In nucleotides, the CDR3 is TGTGCCAGCAGCCGGCCGGGACTCAGCAATGAGCAGTTCTTC. This codes for CASSRPGLSNEQFF.

The genes are TRBV30 and TRBJ2-7; possible D gene TRBD1, 6 bases. V was shortened by 6 bases and J by 4 bases, with 10 bases between the two germline ends. CDR3 length: 11 residues. Germline lookup yields CDR1 GTSNPN and CDR2 SVGIG (reference sequence). This CDR3 is CACGQGYEQYF. The CDR3 coding sequence is TGTGCCTGTGGTCAGGGGTACGAGCAGTACTTC.

This clone was found once. V is TRBV11-2 and J is TRBJ2-1; TRBD2 is a possible D gene (5 bases). CDR3 length equals 12 residues. Germline V gene data show CDR1 as SGHAT and CDR2 as FQNNGV. V was clipped by 5 bases and J by 8 bases, with 10 bases between them. The CDR3, as DNA: TGTGCCAGCAGCCCGGGAAGCGATGAGCAGTTCTTC. Translating it yields CASSPGSDEQFF.